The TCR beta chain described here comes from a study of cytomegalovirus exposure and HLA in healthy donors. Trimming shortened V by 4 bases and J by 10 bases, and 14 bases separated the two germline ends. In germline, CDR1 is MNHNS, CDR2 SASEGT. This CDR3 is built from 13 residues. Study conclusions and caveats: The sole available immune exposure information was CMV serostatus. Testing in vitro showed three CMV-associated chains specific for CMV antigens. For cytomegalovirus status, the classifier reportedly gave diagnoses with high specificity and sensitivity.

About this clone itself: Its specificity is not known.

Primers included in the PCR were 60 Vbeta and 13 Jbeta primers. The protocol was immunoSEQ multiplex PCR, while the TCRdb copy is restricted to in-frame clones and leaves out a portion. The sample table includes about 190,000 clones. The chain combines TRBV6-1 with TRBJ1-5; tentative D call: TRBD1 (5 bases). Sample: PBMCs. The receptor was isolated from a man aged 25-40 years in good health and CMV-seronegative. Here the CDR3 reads CASSGGGGRPQHF. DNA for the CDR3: TGTGCCAGCAGTGGGGGGGGAGGCCGTCCCCAGCATTTT.